This T cell receptor (beta chain) was captured by sequencing in a study of human T cells and chemical hapten exposure. This clonotype occurred many times. MiXCR, run by TCRdb on the RACE reads, gives a single entry per CDR3 protein. Counted here are about 83,000 distinct CDR3 sequences, about 6.8% occurring once; the ten biggest clones make up about 1.6%. The time point is: patch test 1, 2 weeks after DPC sensitization. Treatment here: therapeutic diphenylcyclopropenone sensitization with weekly scalp DPC. This clonotype originated in a woman aged 25-40 years with alopecia areata. Some clones in this sample may be carry-over from other donors' samples. Sequencing used whole blood, obtained in connection with sensitization to the hapten diphenylcyclopropenone (DPC).

In DNA form, the CDR3 reads TGCAGTGCTAGAGATAGGGGTCGTGGGTATTCACCCCTCCACTTT. Translation gives CSARDRGRGYSPLHF. The chain combines TRBV20-1 with TRBJ1-6; tentative D call: TRBD1 (5 bases). This CDR3 contains 15 residues. V was trimmed by 0 bases and J by 8 bases, leaving 14 bases between them. From germline, CDR1 is DFQATT and CDR2 SNEGSKA (reference sequence).